The 2 T cell receptor beta chains listed next were all sequenced from one sample in a study of T cell repertoires in cytomegalovirus infection. A single record per CDR3 protein comes from TCRdb applying MiXCR to the reads. The table records about 830,000 distinct CDR3 sequences, less than 35% of them present only once. No cognate antigen is known for these TCRs. The starting material was cultured CD8+ T cells from PBMCs, obtained from culture after CMV antigen stimulation. Receptors were obtained from a human donor in good health (CMV status not recorded). Some clones in this sample may be carry-over from other donors' samples.

The rearrangement uses TRBV27 and TRBJ2-1; 10 nucleotides agree with TRBD2. V lost 6 bases to trimming and J lost 7 bases; unmatched junction nucleotides: 12. This CDR3 contains 16 residues. Germline-derived CDR1 and CDR2 are MNHEY and SMNVEV (reference sequence). CDR3 loop: CASSLGLAGAKNEQFF. Written as DNA, the CDR3 is TGTGCCAGCAGCCTGGGGCTAGCGGGGGCCAAAAATGAGCAGTTCTTC.

Comment on this clonotype: A much larger clone lies a single base off, so this may be a read error. V is TRBV4-2 and J is TRBJ2-1; D is uncertain. The CDR3 is 12 amino acids. Germline V gene lookup returns CDR1 LGHNA and CDR2 YNFKEQ. The V and J ends lost 3 bases and 3 bases respectively, with 3 bases between them. CDR3 amino acids: CASSHDYNEQFF. In DNA, the CDR3 is TGTGCCAGCAGCCATGACTACAATGAGCAGTTCTTC.